The rows below give T cell receptor beta chains drawn from one sample of a study of blood T cell repertoires in COVID-19. The method was immunoSEQ multiplex PCR; TCRdb's version includes in-frame clones alone and lacks a portion of them. In the table there are roughly 100,000 clones, roughly 80% of which are singletons. The specimen sequenced was peripheral blood. Source of these receptors: a woman aged 80 or older with acute or convalescent COVID-19. CDR3s leave out the opening cysteine and the closing phenylalanine or tryptophan. Size tells how often a clone was seen (once, few, many) or the class of an expanded clone, and some rows leave it out.

CDR3aa	j_gene	v_gene	abundance
ATSGLAGGREQF	TRBJ2-1	TRBV15	.
ASSPRGGRENIQY	TRBJ2-4	TRBV18	.
AWSRGDGNTIY	TRBJ1-3	TRBV30	.
ASSSGQANNQPQH	TRBJ1-5	TRBV2	.
ASTIRRGDTQY	TRBJ2-3	TRBV5-5	.
ASSQGRGLGTEAF	TRBJ1-1	TRBV4-3	.
ASSLQGGNTEAF	TRBJ1-1	TRBV5-1	.
ASSIGRTSGENNEQF	TRBJ2-1	TRBV19	.
ASKGTGTQY	TRBJ2-3	TRBV2	few
ASSTPGLAGESEQF	TRBJ2-1	TRBV5-5	.
ASSLEGAGNEKLF	TRBJ1-4	TRBV28	.
ASSRGTSDYNEQF	TRBJ2-1	TRBV5-1	.
ASTSFSGEQY	TRBJ2-7	TRBV28	few
ASSYPGQSQGYNEQF	TRBJ2-1	TRBV6-2/TRBV6-3	once
ASSKRQANEQF	TRBJ2-1	TRBV12-3/TRBV12-4	.
AIRTGAPGNTIY	TRBJ1-3	TRBV10-3	.
ATSARSGTGELF	TRBJ2-2	TRBV24-1	.
ASRTGSTNEKLF	TRBJ1-4	TRBV2	few
ASSFKDTNTEAF	TRBJ1-1	TRBV5-1	.
ASSSPGGGRPHEQY	TRBJ2-7	TRBV28	.
ASSLSSGRSEAF	TRBJ1-1	TRBV5-1	once
ASSSILGHQGDNEQF	TRBJ2-1	TRBV4-3	.
ASSPMGQGAETQY	TRBJ2-5	TRBV2	.
ASSQDGDRGNIVDGYT	TRBJ1-2	TRBV4-3	few
ASSSQGTDTQY	TRBJ2-3	TRBV5-4	.
ASSLGTGNTGELF	TRBJ2-2	TRBV13	.
ASSPGQGANQPQH	TRBJ1-5	TRBV6-6	.
ASGLTEKLF	TRBJ1-4	TRBV12-3/TRBV12-4	.
ASSGTGRYEKLF	TRBJ1-4	TRBV2	few
ASSSWPAGADTQY	TRBJ2-3	TRBV5-6	.
ASSLRSPSGVGELF	TRBJ2-2	TRBV5-1	.
ASTRGRTDTQY	TRBJ2-3	TRBV6-5	once
ASSISGANTGELF	TRBJ2-2	TRBV7-2	.
ASSPSGRAGDTQY	TRBJ2-3	TRBV7-9	.
ATSAWDSRGETQY	TRBJ2-5	TRBV24-1	.
ASSFGQGGTNEKLF	TRBJ1-4	TRBV19	.
ASSLFGTFGNTIY	TRBJ1-3	TRBV18	.
ASSPGLAGGPGTGELF	TRBJ2-2	TRBV28	few
ASSLSTGLGYGYT	TRBJ1-2	TRBV28	.
ASGQGANRGELF	TRBJ2-2	TRBV2	.
AIKPGQLNYGYT	TRBJ1-2	TRBV10-3	.
ASSLEGDQPQH	TRBJ1-5	TRBV11-2	.
ATSDPNPGHSSYNEQF	TRBJ2-1	TRBV24-1	.
ASSLDPGNQPQH	TRBJ1-5	TRBV5-1	once
AISHDRVTGNTIY	TRBJ1-3	TRBV10-3	few
ASSYSRQGGYEQY	TRBJ2-7	TRBV6-5	.
ASSDGTGTEKLF	TRBJ1-4	TRBV5-1	.
ASSAQGVWTEAF	TRBJ1-1	TRBV7-2	.
ASSLERQGTEAF	TRBJ1-1	TRBV5-1	once
ASSYSGIRGTQY	TRBJ2-5	TRBV6-5	.
ATSKDSGNQPQH	TRBJ1-5	TRBV24-1	.
ASSHSLRGDQPQH	TRBJ1-5	TRBV4-1	.
ASSRGADRGEAF	TRBJ1-1	TRBV10-2	.
ASSLDSFPDTQY	TRBJ2-3	TRBV6-2/TRBV6-3	.
ASRQDRGVVTDTQY	TRBJ2-3	TRBV7-8	few